A single T cell receptor (beta chain) is shown here with its context. The entry originates in a study of blood T cell repertoires in COVID-19. Turning to the study itself: Researchers got acute and convalescent COVID-19 samples from the United States, Italy and Spain. T cells, B-cell-depleted T cells, or PBMCs supplied cDNA or gDNA.

Unmatched junction bases numbered 3, after V lost 3 bases and J lost 2 bases. Germline V gene lookup returns CDR1 KGHSH and CDR2 LQKENI. The CDR3 has 16 residues. Profiled with immunoSEQ multiplex PCR; TCRdb holds only in-frame clones, not every one. Of around 110,000 clones in the sample, about 85% were seen once. The sample was peripheral blood. The chain has TRBV18 and TRBJ2-3; 12 nucleotides line up with TRBD2. The sequence was obtained from a man aged 35 to 55 with acute or convalescent COVID-19. Here the CDR3 DNA reads TGTGCCAGCTCACCCAGACTAGCGGGGGTCACAGATACGCAGTATTTT. Translation: CASSPRLAGVTDTQYF.